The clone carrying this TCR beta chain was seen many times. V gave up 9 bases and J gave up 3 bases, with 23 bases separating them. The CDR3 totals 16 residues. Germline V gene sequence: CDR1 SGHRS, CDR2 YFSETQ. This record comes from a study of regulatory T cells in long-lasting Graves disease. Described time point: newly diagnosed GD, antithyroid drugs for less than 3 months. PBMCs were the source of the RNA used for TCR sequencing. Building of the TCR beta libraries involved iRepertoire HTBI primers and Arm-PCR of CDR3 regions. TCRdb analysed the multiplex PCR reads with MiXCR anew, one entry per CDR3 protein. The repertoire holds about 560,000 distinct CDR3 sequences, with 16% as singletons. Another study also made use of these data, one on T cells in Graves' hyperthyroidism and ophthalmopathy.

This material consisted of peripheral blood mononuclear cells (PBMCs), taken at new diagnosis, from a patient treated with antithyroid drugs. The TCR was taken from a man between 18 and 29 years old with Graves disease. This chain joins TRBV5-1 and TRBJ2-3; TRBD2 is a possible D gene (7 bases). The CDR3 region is CATKAGDLRGTDTQYF. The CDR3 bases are TGCGCCACCAAGGCGGGAGACCTTAGGGGGACAGATACGCAGTATTTT.